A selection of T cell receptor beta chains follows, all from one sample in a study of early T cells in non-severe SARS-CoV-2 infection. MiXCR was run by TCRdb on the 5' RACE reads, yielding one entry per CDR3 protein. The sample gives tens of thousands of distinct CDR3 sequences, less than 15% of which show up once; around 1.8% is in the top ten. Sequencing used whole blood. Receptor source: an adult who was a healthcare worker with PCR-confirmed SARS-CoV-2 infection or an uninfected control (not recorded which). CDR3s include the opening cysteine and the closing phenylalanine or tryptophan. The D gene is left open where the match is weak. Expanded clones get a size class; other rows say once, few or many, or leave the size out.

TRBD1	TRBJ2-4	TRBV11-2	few	TGTGCCAGCAGCCACACAGGGGGCGAGGGAAACATTCAGTACTTC	CASSHTGGEGNIQYF
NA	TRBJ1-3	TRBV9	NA	TGTGCCAGCAGCGTAGCCCTATATAGCTCTGGAAACACCATATATTTT	CASSVALYSSGNTIYF
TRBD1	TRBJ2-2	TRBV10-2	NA	TGCGCCAGCAGTGAGACGGGGACAGGTGTCACCGGGGAGCTGTTTTTT	CASSETGTGVTGELFF
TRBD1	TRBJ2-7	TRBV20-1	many	TGCAGTGCACCGGGACAGGGGGACAAGCAGTACTTC	CSAPGQGDKQYF
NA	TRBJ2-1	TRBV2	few	TGTGCCAGCAGTTATACCGAACTGAAGCAGTTCTTC	CASSYTELKQFF
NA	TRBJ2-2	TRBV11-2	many	TGTGCCAGCAGCGCCGGGACGCCGAACACCGGGGAGCTGTTTTTT	CASSAGTPNTGELFF
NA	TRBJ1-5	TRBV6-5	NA	TGTGCCAGCAGGATCAGGGGTGGAAATCAGCCCCAGCATTTT	CASRIRGGNQPQHF
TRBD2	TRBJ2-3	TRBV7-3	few	TGTGCCAGCAGCTTATCCGGGGGGGCAAATACGCAGTATTTT	CASSLSGGANTQYF
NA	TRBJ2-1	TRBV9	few	TGTGCCAGCAGCTACGTCCCCAATGAGCAGTTCTTC	CASSYVPNEQFF
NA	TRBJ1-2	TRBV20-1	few	TGCAGTGCCCAACCGGGGCCATCGAGCGGCTACACCTTC	CSAQPGPSSGYTF
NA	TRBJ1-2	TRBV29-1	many	TGCAGCGTCGAGCAGGGGAACTATGGCTACACCTTC	CSVEQGNYGYTF
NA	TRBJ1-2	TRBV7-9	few	TGTGCCAGCAGCTTGAGGCTGAACTATGGCTACACCTTC	CASSLRLNYGYTF
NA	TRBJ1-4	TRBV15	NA	TGTGCCACCAGCAGACTAGGGGTTTCGGAGAAAAAACTGTTTTTT	CATSRLGVSEKKLFF